Included here is one T cell receptor beta chain sequence, with context. This entry is derived from a study of molecular identifiers for immune sequencing clone quantification. TCRdb re-analysed the PCR reads in MiXCR, keeping a single row per CDR3 protein. The table has more than 250,000 distinct CDR3 sequences, about a fifth seen once. The material sequenced was naive CD8+ T cells from blood, with Jurkat cell RNA spiked in. Subset: FACS-sorted CD8+CD4-CCR7+CD45RA+ naive T cells. This sequence was found in a human donor in good health. Some libraries in this study had Jurkat cell RNA spiked in.

CDR3 sequence reads: CASTQGDGYTF. The DNA of the CDR3 is TGTGCCAGCACGCAGGGGGATGGCTACACCTTC. The V gene is TRBV18, the J gene TRBJ1-2; 7 nucleotides line up with TRBD1. After removal of 8 bases from V and 6 bases from J, the junction contained 3 bases not matched to a gene. Germline values: CDR1 KGHSH, CDR2 LQKENI. The CDR3 length is 11 residues.